This TCR beta chain stems from a study of T-cell memory formation after mild COVID-19. The CDR3 is made up of 14 amino acids. The germline V and J ends were trimmed by 5 bases and 0 bases, with 11 bases remaining between them. Germline V gene sequence: CDR1 SGHVS, CDR2 FQNEAQ. General study findings and limits: Clones contracting over day 15 to 85 were CD4/CD8 balanced, with later expanders leaning CD4+.

TCRdb re-called the 5' RACE reads through MiXCR, storing one row per CDR3 protein. Of roughly 180,000 distinct CDR3 sequences in the sample, approximately 10% are singletons; the top ten hold 3.8%. This clonotype was seen ten or more times. Antigen unknown. The rearrangement uses TRBV7-8 and TRBJ2-7; either TRBD1 or TRBD2 may supply D (5 bases each). This TCR came from a man aged 18 to 29 who had mild COVID-19 (a few samples of this study predate the infection). Cell type and time point are not known. The sample taken for sequencing was PBMCs or a T cell subset sorted from them (not recorded which). The CDR3 loop is CASSVGRLSYEQYF. Here the CDR3 DNA reads TGTGCCAGCAGCGTGGGACGGCTCTCCTACGAGCAGTACTTC.